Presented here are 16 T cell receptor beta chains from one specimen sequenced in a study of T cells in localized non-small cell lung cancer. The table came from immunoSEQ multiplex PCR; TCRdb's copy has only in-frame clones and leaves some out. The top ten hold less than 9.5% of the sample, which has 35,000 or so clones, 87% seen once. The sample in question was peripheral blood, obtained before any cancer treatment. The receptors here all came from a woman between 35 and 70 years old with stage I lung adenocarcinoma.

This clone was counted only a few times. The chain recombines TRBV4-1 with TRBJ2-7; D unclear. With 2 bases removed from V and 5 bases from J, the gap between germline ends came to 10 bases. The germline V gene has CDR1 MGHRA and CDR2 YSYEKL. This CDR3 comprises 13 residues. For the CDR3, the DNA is TGCGCCAGCAGCCAATTGGGGTTGCACGAGCAGTACTTC. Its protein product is CASSQLGLHEQYF.

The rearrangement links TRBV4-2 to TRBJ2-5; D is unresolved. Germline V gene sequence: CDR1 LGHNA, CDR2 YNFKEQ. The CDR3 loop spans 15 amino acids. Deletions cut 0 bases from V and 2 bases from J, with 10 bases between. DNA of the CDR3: TGTGCCAGCAGCCAAGACAGTTGGAATCAAGAGACCCAGTACTTC. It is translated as CASSQDSWNQETQYF.

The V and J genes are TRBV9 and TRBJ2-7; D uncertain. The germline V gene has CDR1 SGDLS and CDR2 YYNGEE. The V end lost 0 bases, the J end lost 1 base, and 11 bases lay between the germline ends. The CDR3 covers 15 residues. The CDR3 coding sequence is TGTGCCAGCAGCGTAGAAGGGTCCGGTTCCTACGAGCAGTACTTC. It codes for CASSVEGSGSYEQYF.

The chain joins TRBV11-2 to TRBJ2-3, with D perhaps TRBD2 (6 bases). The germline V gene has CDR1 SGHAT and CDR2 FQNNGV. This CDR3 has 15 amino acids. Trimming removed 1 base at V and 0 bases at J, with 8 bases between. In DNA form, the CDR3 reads TGTGCCAGCAGCTTAGGTAGCGGTAGCACAGATACGCAGTATTTT. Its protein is CASSLGSGSTDTQYF. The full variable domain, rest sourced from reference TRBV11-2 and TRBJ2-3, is EAGVAQSPRYKIIEKRQSVAFWCNPISGHATLYWYQQILGQGPKLLIQFQNNGVVDDSQLPKDRFSAERLKGVDSTLKIQPAKLEDSAVYLCASSLGSGSTDTQYFGPGTRLTVL.

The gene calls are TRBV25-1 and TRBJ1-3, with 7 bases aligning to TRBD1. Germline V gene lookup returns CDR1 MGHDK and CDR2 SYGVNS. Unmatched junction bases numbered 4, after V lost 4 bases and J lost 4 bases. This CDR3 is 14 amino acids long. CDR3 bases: TGTGCCAGCAGTGCGACAGGGTCCGGAAACACCATATATTTT. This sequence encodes CASSATGSGNTIYF.

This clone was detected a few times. CDR3: CASSPRTSAYNEQFF. The CDR3 DNA sequence: TGTGCCAGCTCACCTAGGACTAGCGCATACAATGAGCAGTTCTTC. This chain links TRBV18 with TRBJ2-1; TRBD2 matches at 9 bases. Germline V lookup: CDR1 KGHSH, CDR2 LQKENI. The CDR3 runs 15 residues. V was clipped by 3 bases and J by 4 bases; unmatched bases: 4.

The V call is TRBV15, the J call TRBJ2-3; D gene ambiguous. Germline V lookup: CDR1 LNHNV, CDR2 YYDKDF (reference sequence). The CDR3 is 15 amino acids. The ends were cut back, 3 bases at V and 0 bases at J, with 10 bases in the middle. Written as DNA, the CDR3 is TGTGCCACCAGCAGGTCAACCGGGAGCACAGATACGCAGTATTTT. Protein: CATSRSTGSTDTQYF.

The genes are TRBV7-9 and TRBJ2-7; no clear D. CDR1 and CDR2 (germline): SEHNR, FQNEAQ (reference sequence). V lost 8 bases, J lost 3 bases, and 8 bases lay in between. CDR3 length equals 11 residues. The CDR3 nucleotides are TGTGCCAGCGGCCTGGGCTACGAGCAGTACTTC. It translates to CASGLGYEQYF.

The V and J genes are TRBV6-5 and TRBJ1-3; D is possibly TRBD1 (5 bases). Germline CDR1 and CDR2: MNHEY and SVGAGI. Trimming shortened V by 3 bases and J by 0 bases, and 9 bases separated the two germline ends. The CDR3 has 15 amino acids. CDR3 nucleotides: TGTGCCAGCAGTTATCGGGGGAGCTCTGGAAACACCATATATTTT. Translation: CASSYRGSSGNTIYF.

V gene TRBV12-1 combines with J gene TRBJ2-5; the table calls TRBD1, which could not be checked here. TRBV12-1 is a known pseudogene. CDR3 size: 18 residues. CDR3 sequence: CASSFWSGVDRGRETQYF. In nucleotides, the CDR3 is TGTGCCAGCAGCTTTTGGTCGGGTGTGGACAGGGGTCGAGAGACCCAGTACTTC.

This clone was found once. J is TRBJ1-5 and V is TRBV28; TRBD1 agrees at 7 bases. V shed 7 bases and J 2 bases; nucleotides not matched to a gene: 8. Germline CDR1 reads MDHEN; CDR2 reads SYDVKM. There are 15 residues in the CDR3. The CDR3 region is CASTDRDRGNQPQHF. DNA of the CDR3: TGTGCCAGCACCGACAGGGACAGAGGCAATCAGCCCCAGCATTTT.

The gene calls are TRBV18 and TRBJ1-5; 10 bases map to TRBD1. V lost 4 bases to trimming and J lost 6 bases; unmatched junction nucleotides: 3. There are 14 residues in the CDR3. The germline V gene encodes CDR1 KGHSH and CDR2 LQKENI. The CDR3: CASSRDRGSQPQHF. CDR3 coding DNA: TGTGCCAGCTCACGGGACAGGGGTTCTCAGCCCCAGCATTTT.

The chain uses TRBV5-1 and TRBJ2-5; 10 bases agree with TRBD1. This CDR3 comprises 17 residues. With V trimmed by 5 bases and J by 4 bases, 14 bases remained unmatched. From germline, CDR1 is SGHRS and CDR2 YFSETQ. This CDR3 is CASRPVPRQGAGETQYF. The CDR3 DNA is TGCGCCAGCAGACCGGTCCCTCGACAGGGGGCTGGAGAGACCCAGTACTTC.

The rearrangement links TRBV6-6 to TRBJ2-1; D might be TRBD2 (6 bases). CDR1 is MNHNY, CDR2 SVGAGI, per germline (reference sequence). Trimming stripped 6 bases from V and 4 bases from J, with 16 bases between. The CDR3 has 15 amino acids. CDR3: CASRATSLLYNEQFF. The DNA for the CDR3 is TGTGCCAGCAGGGCAACTAGCCTCCTTTACAATGAGCAGTTCTTC.

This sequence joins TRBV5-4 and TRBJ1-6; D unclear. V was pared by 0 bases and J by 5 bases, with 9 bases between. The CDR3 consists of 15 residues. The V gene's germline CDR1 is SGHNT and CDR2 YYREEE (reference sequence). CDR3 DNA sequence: TGTGCCAGCAGCTTGGGGCGGATTCATAATTCACCCCTCCACTTT. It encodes CASSLGRIHNSPLHF.

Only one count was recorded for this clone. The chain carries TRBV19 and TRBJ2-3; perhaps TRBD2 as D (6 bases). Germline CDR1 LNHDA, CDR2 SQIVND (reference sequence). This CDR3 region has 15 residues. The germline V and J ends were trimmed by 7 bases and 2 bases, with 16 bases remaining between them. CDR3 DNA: TGTGCCAGTAAGGGACTTGGCGGGCACACAGATACGCAGTATTTT. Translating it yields CASKGLGGHTDTQYF.